The present T cell receptor beta chain was sequenced within a study of Ad26.COV2.S vaccination and SARS-CoV-2 variants. Study-wide background: Donor participated within the Ad26.COV2.S arm of the COV1001 trial.

CDR3 length: 13 amino acids. Per the germline V gene, CDR1 is SGHTA and CDR2 is FQGNSA. V was trimmed by 5 bases and J by 4 bases, leaving 11 bases between them. The assay was immunoSEQ multiplex PCR, and TCRdb's table has in-frame clones only and misses some. The profile covers roughly 300,000 clones, with 80% to 90% appearing a single time and just under 5% taken by the ten largest. Treatment meaning: around 19 received Ad26.COV2.S at low or high dose, single or two shots; several received placebo; per-sample allocation not given. Vaccine and placebo recipients were sampled on day 63 after the first injection.

The material sequenced was peripheral blood, taken in a trial of Ad26.COV2.S vaccine versus placebo. This TCR was sampled from a person between 18 and 59 years old who received the Ad26.COV2.S COVID-19 vaccine or a placebo. This chain uses TRBV7-2 with TRBJ2-5, with D perhaps TRBD1 (6 bases). The CDR3: CASSGGFGETQYF. Written as DNA, the CDR3 is TGTGCCAGCAGCGGGGGCTTTGGAGAGACCCAGTACTTC.